This T cell receptor beta chain was recorded in a study of shared clonotypes between healthy human individuals. Produced via immunoSEQ multiplex PCR; TCRdb's table is partial and in-frame only. This table has roughly 2 million clones, about 95% appearing once. The CDR3 extends over 12 amino acids. Between the trimmed V and J ends, which lost 5 bases and 5 bases, there was a span of 12 bases. CDR1 SQVTM and CDR2 ANQGSEA come from the germline V gene. Naive CD8 cells comprised CD45RO-negative, CCR7-positively selected cells, excluding terminally differentiated effector memory CD45RA+ cells. Sequences were obtained from naive CD8+ T cells sorted from blood. This TCR derives from a man aged 18 to 29 in good health. This chain connects TRBV29-1 to TRBJ2-5; no definite D call. CDR3 protein: CSVMIPRETQYF. The CDR3 DNA reads as TGCAGCGTTATGATACCACGGGAGACCCAGTACTTC.